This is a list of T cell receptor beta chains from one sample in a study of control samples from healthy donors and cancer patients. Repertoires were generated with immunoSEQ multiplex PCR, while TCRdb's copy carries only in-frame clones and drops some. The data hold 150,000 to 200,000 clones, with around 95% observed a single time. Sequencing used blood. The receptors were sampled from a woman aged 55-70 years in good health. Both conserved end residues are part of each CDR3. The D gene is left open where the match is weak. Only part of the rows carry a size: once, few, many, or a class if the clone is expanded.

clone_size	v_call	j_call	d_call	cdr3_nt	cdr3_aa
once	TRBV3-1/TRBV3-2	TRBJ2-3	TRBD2	TGTGCCAGCAGCCCACCTAGCGGGGGGTTGGGGGATACGCAGTATTTT	CASSPPSGGLGDTQYF
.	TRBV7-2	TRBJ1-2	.	TGTGCCAGCAGCCCGATGACGGGAAACTATGGCTACACCTTC	CASSPMTGNYGYTF
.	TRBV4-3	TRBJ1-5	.	TGCGCCAGCAGCCGGTGGAGAGTCGATCAGCCCCAGCATTTT	CASSRWRVDQPQHF
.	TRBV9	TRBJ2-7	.	TGTGCCAGCAGCGTTCAGAACTCCTACGAGCAGTACTTC	CASSVQNSYEQYF
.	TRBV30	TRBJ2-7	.	TGTGCCTGGAGTGCGGTATACGGGCAGTACTTC	CAWSAVYGQYF
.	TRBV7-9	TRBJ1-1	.	TGTGCCAGCAGCTTAGTTACCGGCACTGAAGCTTTCTTT	CASSLVTGTEAFF
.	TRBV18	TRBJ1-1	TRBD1	TGTGCCAGCTCACCACAGGGACAGGGGGCAACTGAAGCTTTCTTT	CASSPQGQGATEAFF
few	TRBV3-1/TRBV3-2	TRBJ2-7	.	TGTGCCAGCAGCCAAGATTTGAGCCAGGCGGCTGGGGTGTACGAGCAGTACTTC	CASSQDLSQAAGVYEQYF
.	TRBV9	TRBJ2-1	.	TGTGCCAGCAGCGCGACAGGCCTCTCCTACAATGAGCAGTTCTTC	CASSATGLSYNEQFF
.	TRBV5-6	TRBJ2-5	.	TGTGCCAGCAGCCGGGCCTTCGGAGAGACCCAGTACTTC	CASSRAFGETQYF
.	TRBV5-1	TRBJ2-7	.	TGCGCCAGCAGCTTGGCAGGGGGGGAGTACGAGCAGTACTTC	CASSLAGGEYEQYF
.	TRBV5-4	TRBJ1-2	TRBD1	TGTGCCAGCAGCTCCGGACAGGGGAACTATGGCTACACCTTC	CASSSGQGNYGYTF
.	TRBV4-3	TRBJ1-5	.	TGCGCCAGCAGCCAAGGAGCAGGGAGAAGTGGCAATCAGCCCCAGCATTTT	CASSQGAGRSGNQPQHF
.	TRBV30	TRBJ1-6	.	TGTGCCTGGACTCCTCCTATCGGACCCCTCCACTTT	CAWTPPIGPLHF
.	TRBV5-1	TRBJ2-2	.	TGCGCCAGCAGCCAACTAGGGGTGGACACCGGGGAGCTGTTTTTT	CASSQLGVDTGELFF
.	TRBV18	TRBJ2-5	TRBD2	TGTGCCAGCTCACCGCTAGCGGGGGAGTCCAGCCAGACCCAGTACTTC	CASSPLAGESSQTQYF
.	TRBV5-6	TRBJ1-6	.	TGTGCCAGCAGCTTGGTGCTTGGAGAGTACTATAATTCACCCCTCCACTTT	CASSLVLGEYYNSPLHF
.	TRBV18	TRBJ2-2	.	TGTGCCAGCTCACCCCGGGGGGCGGCGAACACCGGGGAGCTGTTTTTT	CASSPRGAANTGELFF
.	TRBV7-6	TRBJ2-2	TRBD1	TGTGCCAGCAGCTTAGTGGGCAACAGGGGTGAGGGGAACACCGGGGAGCTGTTTTTT	CASSLVGNRGEGNTGELFF
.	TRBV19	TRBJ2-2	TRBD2	TGTGCCAGTAGTAGGGCCCGAGCTAGCGGGGGGGCCTACACCGGGGAGCTGTTTTTT	CASSRARASGGAYTGELFF
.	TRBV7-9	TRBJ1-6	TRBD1	TGTGCCAGCAGCTCTCGGACAGGGATACATTCACCCCTCCACTTT	CASSSRTGIHSPLHF
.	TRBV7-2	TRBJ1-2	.	TGTGCCAGCAGCTTAATGAACACAAATCACTATGGCTACACCTTC	CASSLMNTNHYGYTF
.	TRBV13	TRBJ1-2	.	TGTGCCAGCAGCGAAAGTCTGTCATCCTGGGACTATGGCTACACCTTC	CASSESLSSWDYGYTF
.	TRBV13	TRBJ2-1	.	TGTGCCAGCAGCCGAAAGGGGGAGACCTTGGGGGATGAGCAGTTCTTC	CASSRKGETLGDEQFF
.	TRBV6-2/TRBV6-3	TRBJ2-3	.	TGTGCCAGCAGTTACCGAGGATGGCTGAGTCAGAGCGATACGCAGTATTTT	CASSYRGWLSQSDTQYF
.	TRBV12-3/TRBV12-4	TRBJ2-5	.	TGTGCCAGCAGAGCCGGGACGGCGGAGACCCAGTACTTC	CASRAGTAETQYF
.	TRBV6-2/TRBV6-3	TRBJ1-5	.	TGTGCCAGCAGTTACGGGCAGGCTGGGCAGCCCCAGCATTTT	CASSYGQAGQPQHF
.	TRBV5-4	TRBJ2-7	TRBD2	TGTGCCAGCAGCGGTTGGCTAGCGGGGGAAGAGCAGTACTTC	CASSGWLAGEEQYF
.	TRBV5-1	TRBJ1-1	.	TGCGCCAGCAGCCCTTCCGATGTCGTTTCTGAAGCTTTCTTT	CASSPSDVVSEAFF
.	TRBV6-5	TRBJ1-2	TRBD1	TGTGCCAGCAGACCTCCGGGACAGCGCTATGGCTACACCTTC	CASRPPGQRYGYTF
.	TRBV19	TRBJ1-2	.	TGTGCCAGTAGTGGGACGGCCACTAACTATGGCTACACCTTC	CASSGTATNYGYTF
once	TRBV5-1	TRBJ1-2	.	TGCGCCAGCAAGACGGCGGCCTCCTATGGCTACACCTTC	CASKTAASYGYTF
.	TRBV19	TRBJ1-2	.	TGTGCCAGCCTAAGGACCCCACAGGCTAACTATGGCTACACCTTC	CASLRTPQANYGYTF
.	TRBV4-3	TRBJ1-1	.	TGCGCCAGCAGCCAAGACACGTCCAGAGGTTACACTGAAGCTTTCTTT	CASSQDTSRGYTEAFF
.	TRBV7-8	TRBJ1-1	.	TGTGCCAGCAACCCGACGAGCTTATCTCGACAGAACACTGAAGCTTTCTTT	CASNPTSLSRQNTEAFF
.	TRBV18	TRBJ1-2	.	TGTGCCAGCTCAAGTTTGGCAGGGCTGGGAGGCTACACCTTC	CASSSLAGLGGYTF
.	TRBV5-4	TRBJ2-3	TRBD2	TGTGCCAGCAGCTCTAGCGGGTCGGGGGATACGCAGTATTTT	CASSSSGSGDTQYF
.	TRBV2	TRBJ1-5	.	TGTGCCAGCGTTCTAGGGGCAGGGGATCGAAGCAATCAGCCCCAGCATTTT	CASVLGAGDRSNQPQHF
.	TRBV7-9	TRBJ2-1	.	TGTGCCAGCAGCTTATCTGGGGGGAATGAGCAGTTCTTC	CASSLSGGNEQFF
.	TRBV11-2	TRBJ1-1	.	TGTGCCAGCAGCTTAGAGGGCAGGGCAGAAGCTTTCTTT	CASSLEGRAEAFF
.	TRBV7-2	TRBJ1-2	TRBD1	TGTGCCAGCAGCCCCCTGACGTGGACAGGGAATGATGGCTACACCTTC	CASSPLTWTGNDGYTF
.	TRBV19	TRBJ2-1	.	TGTGCCAGTAGTAAAGGGGGGGGCTTACACAATGAGCAGTTCTTC	CASSKGGGLHNEQFF
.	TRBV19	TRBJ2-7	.	TGTGCCAGTAGTCGGGCTCGAAGCTACGAGCAGTACTTC	CASSRARSYEQYF
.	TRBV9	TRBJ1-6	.	TGTGCCAGCAGCGCCTTAGACAATTCACCCCTCCACTTT	CASSALDNSPLHF
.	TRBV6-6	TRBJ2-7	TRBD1	TGTGCCAGCAGTCCAAAGGACAGGGCGGGCGAGCAGTACTTC	CASSPKDRAGEQYF
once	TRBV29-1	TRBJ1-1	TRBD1	TGCAGCGTTGGCCCTGACAGGGCCTCAGTAACTGAAGCTTTCTTT	CSVGPDRASVTEAFF
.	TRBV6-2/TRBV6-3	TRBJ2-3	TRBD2	TGTGCCAGCAGTTCCATGGGGGGGAGGGCAGATACGCAGTATTTT	CASSSMGGRADTQYF
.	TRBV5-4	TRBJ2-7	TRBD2	TGTGCCAGCAGCAGAGTAGCGGGCTCCTACGAGCAGTACTTC	CASSRVAGSYEQYF
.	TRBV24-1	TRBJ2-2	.	TGTGCCACCAGTGATTCCCCGGATAACACCGGGGAGCTGTTTTTT	CATSDSPDNTGELFF
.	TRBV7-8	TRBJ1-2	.	TGTGCCAGCAGCTTAGTCGAGGACTATGGCTACACCTTC	CASSLVEDYGYTF
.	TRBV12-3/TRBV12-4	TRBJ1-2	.	TGTGCCAGCAGTTTCTACGGAGGCTACACCTTC	CASSFYGGYTF
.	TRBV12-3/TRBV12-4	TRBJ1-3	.	TGTGCCAGCAGTTCAGGAAACACCATATATTTT	CASSSGNTIYF
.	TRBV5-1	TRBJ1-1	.	TGCGCCAGCAGCTTGGAGGGACTGGGCACTGAAGCTTTCTTT	CASSLEGLGTEAFF
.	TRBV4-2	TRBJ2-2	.	TGTGCCAGCAGCCATTCCAGCGGGAACACCGGGGAGCTGTTTTTT	CASSHSSGNTGELFF
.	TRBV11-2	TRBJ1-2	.	TGTGCCAGCAGCTCGCACTCTGGGGGGGAAATGGATGGCTACACCTTC	CASSSHSGGEMDGYTF